Sequencing of this TCR beta chain was carried out in a study of blood T cell repertoires in COVID-19. Study-level information: PBMCs, B-cell-depleted T cells, or T cells provided the cDNA or gDNA that made up the material.

Clones were sequenced by immunoSEQ multiplex PCR, and TCRdb holds only the in-frame ones, with some missing. The repertoire holds fewer than 100,000 clones, 75% to 95% seen once, with roughly 0.8% in the top ten. The CDR3 runs to 18 residues. After removal of 7 bases from V and 2 bases from J, the junction contained 16 bases not matched to a gene. CDR1 and CDR2 (germline): SGHTA, FQGNSA. This chain uses TRBV7-2 with TRBJ2-1, with 8 bases fitting TRBD2. Material: peripheral blood. The sequence derives from an elderly woman with acute or convalescent COVID-19. DNA of the CDR3: TGTGCCAGCACCCTTCCAAGTGGCGGGGGGCCAGCCTACAATGAGCAGTTCTTC. Its protein is CASTLPSGGGPAYNEQFF.